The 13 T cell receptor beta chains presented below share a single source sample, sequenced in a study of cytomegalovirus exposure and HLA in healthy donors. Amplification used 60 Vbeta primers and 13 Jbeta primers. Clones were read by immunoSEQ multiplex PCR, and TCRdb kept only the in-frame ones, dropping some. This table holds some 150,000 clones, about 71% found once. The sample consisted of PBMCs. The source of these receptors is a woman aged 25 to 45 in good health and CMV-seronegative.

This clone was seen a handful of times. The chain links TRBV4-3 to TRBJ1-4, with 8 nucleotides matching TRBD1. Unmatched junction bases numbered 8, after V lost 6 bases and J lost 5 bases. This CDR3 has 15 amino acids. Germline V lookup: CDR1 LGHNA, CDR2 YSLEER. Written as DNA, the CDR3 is TGCGCCAGCAGGGAACGGACAGGGAGAAATGAAAAACTGTTTTTT. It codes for CASRERTGRNEKLFF.

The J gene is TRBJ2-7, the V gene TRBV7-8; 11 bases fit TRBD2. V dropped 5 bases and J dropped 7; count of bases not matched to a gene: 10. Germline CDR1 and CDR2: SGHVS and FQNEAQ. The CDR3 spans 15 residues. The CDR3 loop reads CASSQRLAGRREQYF. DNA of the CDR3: TGTGCCAGCAGCCAGAGACTAGCGGGGAGGAGGGAGCAGTACTTC.

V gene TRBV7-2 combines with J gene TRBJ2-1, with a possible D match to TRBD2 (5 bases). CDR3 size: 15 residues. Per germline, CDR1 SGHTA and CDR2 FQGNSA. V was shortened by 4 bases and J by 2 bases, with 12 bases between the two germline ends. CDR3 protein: CASSSRAGAYNEQFF. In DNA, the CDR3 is TGTGCCAGCAGCTCCCGGGCCGGGGCCTACAATGAGCAGTTCTTC.

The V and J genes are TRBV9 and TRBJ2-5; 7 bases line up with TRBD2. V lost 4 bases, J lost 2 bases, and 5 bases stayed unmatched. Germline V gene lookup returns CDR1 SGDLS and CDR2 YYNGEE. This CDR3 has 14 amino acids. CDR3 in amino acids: CASSSWREQETQYF. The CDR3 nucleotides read TGTGCCAGCAGCTCCTGGCGGGAGCAAGAGACCCAGTACTTC.

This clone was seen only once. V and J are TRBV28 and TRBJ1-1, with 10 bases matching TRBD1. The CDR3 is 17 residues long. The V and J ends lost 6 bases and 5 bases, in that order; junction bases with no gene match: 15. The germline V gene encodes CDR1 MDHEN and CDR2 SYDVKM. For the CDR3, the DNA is TGTGCCAGCAGCCCGGCCGACAGGGGGCGACTTTGGACTGAAGCTTTCTTT. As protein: CASSPADRGRLWTEAFF.

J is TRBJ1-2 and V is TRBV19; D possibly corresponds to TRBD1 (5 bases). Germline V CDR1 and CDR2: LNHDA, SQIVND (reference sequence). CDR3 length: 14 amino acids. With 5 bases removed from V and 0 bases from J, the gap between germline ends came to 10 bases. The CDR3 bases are TGTGCCAGTAGTCTCAGACAGACTAACTATGGCTACACCTTC. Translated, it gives CASSLRQTNYGYTF.

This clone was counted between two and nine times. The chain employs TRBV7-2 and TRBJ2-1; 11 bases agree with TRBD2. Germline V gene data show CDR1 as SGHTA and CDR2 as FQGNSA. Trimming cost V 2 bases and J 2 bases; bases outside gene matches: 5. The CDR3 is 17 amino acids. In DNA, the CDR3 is TGTGCCAGCAGCTTAACTAGCGGGGGTTATGCCTACAATGAGCAGTTCTTC. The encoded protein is CASSLTSGGYAYNEQFF.

This CDR3 is CASSLVISGSGNEQFF. As DNA, the CDR3 is TGTGCCAGCAGCTTAGTGATTAGCGGGAGTGGCAATGAGCAGTTCTTC. This chain links TRBV11-2 with TRBJ2-1; 9 nucleotides align to TRBD2. The CDR3 has 16 amino acids. Unmatched junction bases numbered 7, after V lost 1 base and J lost 6 bases. From germline, CDR1 is SGHAT and CDR2 FQNNGV.

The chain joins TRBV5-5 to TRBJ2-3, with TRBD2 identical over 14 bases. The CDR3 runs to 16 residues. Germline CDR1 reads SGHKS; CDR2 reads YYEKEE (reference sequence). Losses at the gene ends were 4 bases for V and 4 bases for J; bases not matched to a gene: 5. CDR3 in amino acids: CASSLGLAGVSDTQYF. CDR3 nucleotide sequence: TGTGCCAGCAGCCTGGGACTAGCGGGAGTTTCAGATACGCAGTATTTT.

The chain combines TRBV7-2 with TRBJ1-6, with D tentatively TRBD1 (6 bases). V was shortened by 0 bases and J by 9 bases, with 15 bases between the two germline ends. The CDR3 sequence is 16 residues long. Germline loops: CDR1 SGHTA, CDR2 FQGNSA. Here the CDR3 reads CASSLAGRGDSSPLHF. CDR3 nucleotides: TGTGCCAGCAGCTTAGCGGGCAGGGGCGATAGTTCACCCCTCCACTTT.

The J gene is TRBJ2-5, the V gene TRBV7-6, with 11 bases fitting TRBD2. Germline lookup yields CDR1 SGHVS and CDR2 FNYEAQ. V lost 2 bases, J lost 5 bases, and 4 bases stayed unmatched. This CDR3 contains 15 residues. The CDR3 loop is CASSLLAGGGETQYF. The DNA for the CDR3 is TGTGCCAGCAGCTTATTAGCGGGAGGGGGGGAGACCCAGTACTTC.

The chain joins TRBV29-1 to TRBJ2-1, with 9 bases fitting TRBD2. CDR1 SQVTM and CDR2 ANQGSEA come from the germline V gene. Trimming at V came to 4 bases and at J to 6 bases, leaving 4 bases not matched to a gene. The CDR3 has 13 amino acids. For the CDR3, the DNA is TGCAGCGTTGGGCTAGCGGGACCCAATGAGCAGTTCTTC. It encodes CSVGLAGPNEQFF.

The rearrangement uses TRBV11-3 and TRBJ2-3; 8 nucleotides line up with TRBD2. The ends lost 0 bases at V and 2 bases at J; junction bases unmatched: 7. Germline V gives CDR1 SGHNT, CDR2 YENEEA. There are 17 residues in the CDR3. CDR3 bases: TGTGCCAGCAGCTTAGATTACGCGGGGGGCTTCACAGATACGCAGTATTTT. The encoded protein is CASSLDYAGGFTDTQYF.